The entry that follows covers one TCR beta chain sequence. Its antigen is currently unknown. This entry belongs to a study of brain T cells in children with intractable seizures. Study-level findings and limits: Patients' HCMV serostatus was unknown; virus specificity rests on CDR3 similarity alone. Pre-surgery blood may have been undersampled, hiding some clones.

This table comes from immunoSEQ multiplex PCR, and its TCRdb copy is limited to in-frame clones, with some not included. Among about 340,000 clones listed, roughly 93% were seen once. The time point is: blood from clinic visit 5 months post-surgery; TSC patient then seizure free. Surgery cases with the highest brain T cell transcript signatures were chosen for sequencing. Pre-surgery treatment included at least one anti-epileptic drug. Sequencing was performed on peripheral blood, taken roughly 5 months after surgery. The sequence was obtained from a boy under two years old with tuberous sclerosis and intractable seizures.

CDR3 loop: CASSVGIQGPANTEAFF. Written as DNA, the CDR3 is TGTGCCAGCAGCGTAGGAATACAGGGGCCAGCGAACACTGAAGCTTTCTTT. This chain connects TRBV9 to TRBJ1-1; 7 nucleotides match TRBD1. The CDR3 is 17 amino acids. Trimming cost V 0 bases and J 1 base; bases outside gene matches: 9. Germline CDR1 SGDLS, CDR2 YYNGEE.